These 14 T cell receptor beta chains came from one sample sequenced in a study of blood T cell repertoires in COVID-19 (dated by TCRdb to between 2020 and 2021). Library preparation employed the immunoSEQ multiplex PCR assay. TCRdb holds this immuneACCESS table with in-frame rearrangements only. Some clones are missing; in checked studies, unresolved V genes explain under half, and the rest has no known cause. The sample table records about 140,000 clones; around 80% of these occur just once. Jointly, the top ten make up roughly 4.5% of the sample. Material for sequencing was peripheral blood. These receptors were taken from a man between 60 and 75 years old with acute or convalescent COVID-19.

The chain joins TRBV15 to TRBJ2-7; no clear D. Germline lookup yields CDR1 LNHNV and CDR2 YYDKDF (reference sequence). The CDR3 consists of 13 residues. V lost 0 bases and J 4 bases, leaving 7 bases between the germline ends. The CDR3 nucleotides are TGTGCCACCAGCAGAGATCTCGGGTACGAGCAGTACTTC. Protein: CATSRDLGYEQYF.

The gene calls are TRBV29-1 and TRBJ1-1; 7 positions match TRBD1. Germline CDR1 reads SQVTM; CDR2 reads ANQGSEA. The junction had 8 bases not matched to a gene; V was cut back by 6 bases and J by 7 bases. The CDR3 is 12 residues long. The CDR3 DNA reads TGCAGCGTCGGGGACAGTAGGATTGAAGCTTTCTTT. It codes for CSVGDSRIEAFF.

This chain uses TRBV7-8 with TRBJ1-5, with 9 bases that match TRBD1. J lost 0 bases, V lost 5 bases, and 14 bases had no gene match. CDR1 and CDR2 from the germline V gene are SGHVS and FQNEAQ. The CDR3 consists of 19 residues. The CDR3 bases are TGTGCCAGCAGCATAAAGACAGGGGGACAAGGATATAGCAATCAGCCCCAGCATTTT. It encodes CASSIKTGGQGYSNQPQHF.

Comment on this clone: Other DNA sequences of this sample code for an identical CDR3. The chain couples TRBV27 to TRBJ2-7; D possibly corresponds to TRBD1 (5 bases). The ends were cut back, 3 bases at V and 4 bases at J, with 10 bases in the middle. This CDR3 is built from 13 residues. Germline-derived CDR1 and CDR2 are MNHEY and SMNVEV (reference sequence). In DNA form, the CDR3 reads TGTGCCAGCAGTTTCCAGGGTGGTTACGAGCAGTACTTC. It is translated as CASSFQGGYEQYF.

The chain is built from TRBV3-1 (or the pseudogene TRBV3-2) and TRBJ1-1; D might be TRBD1 (6 bases). V was pared by 4 bases and J by 3 bases, with 21 bases between. In germline, CDR1 is LGHDT, CDR2 YNNKEL (reference sequence). The CDR3 covers 17 residues. This CDR3 is CASSPGGANPGYTEAFF. DNA for the CDR3: TGTGCCAGCAGCCCCGGGGGGGCGAACCCGGGATACACTGAAGCTTTCTTT.

This sequence joins TRBV19 and TRBJ2-1, with 11 bases that match TRBD2. V shed 5 bases, J shed 5 bases, and the junction held 5 bases outside the gene matches. Germline CDR1 and CDR2: LNHDA and SQIVND (reference sequence). There are 15 residues in the CDR3. CDR3 in amino acids: CASSDSGRAHNEQFF. CDR3 sequence (DNA): TGTGCCAGTAGTGATAGCGGGAGGGCCCACAATGAGCAGTTCTTC.

This clone was recorded a few times. The V gene is TRBV29-1, the J gene TRBJ1-5; possible D gene TRBD1, 6 bases. Trimming removed 4 bases at V and 2 bases at J, with 6 bases between. This CDR3 is 12 amino acids long. The germline gives CDR1 SQVTM, CDR2 ANQGSEA. DNA of the CDR3: TGCAGCGTTGCAGGGGGCAATCAGCCCCAGCATTTT. It yields the protein CSVAGGNQPQHF.

The V and J genes are TRBV7-9 and TRBJ2-7; tentative D call: TRBD1 (6 bases). V lost 5 bases to trimming and J lost 2 bases, with 10 bases between them. Germline CDR1 and CDR2: SEHNR and FQNEAQ (reference sequence). The CDR3 consists of 13 residues. The DNA for the CDR3 is TGTGCCAGCAGCCCGACAGGAACCTACGAGCAGTACTTC. Protein product: CASSPTGTYEQYF.

The rearrangement uses TRBV18 and TRBJ1-2; 7 nucleotides agree with TRBD1. Germline CDR1 and CDR2: KGHSH and LQKENI. V shed 6 bases, J shed 4 bases, and the junction held 5 bases outside the gene matches. CDR3 length: 13 amino acids. CDR3 sequence: CASSRDSTYGYTF. The CDR3 coding sequence is TGTGCCAGCTCTCGGGACAGCACCTATGGCTACACCTTC.

The CDR3 loop reads CASSQRSSYNSPLHF. CDR3 DNA: TGTGCCAGCAGCCAGAGGAGCTCCTATAATTCACCCCTCCACTTT. The J gene is TRBJ1-6, the V gene TRBV3-1 (or the pseudogene TRBV3-2); no clear D. The ends were cut back, 3 bases at V and 0 bases at J, with 6 bases in the middle. CDR3 length equals 15 residues. The germline CDR1 and CDR2 sequences are LGHDT and YNNKEL (reference sequence).

This clone showed up just once. The chain links TRBV7-9 to TRBJ2-3, with 8 bases identical to TRBD2. The CDR3 has 16 amino acids. Trimming at V came to 5 bases and at J to 5 bases, leaving 12 bases not matched to a gene. Germline CDR1 reads SEHNR; CDR2 reads FQNEAQ (reference sequence). The CDR3 DNA sequence: TGTGCCAGCAGCGTCCGACTAGCGAGCCCGGGAGATACGCAGTATTTT. Translation: CASSVRLASPGDTQYF.

V gene TRBV5-1 combines with J gene TRBJ1-2, with TRBD1 matching 10 bases. J gave up 6 bases and V 3 bases, and 5 bases lay outside the gene matches. Per germline, CDR1 SGHRS and CDR2 YFSETQ. The CDR3 sequence is 14 residues long. Here the CDR3 reads CASSSRDRGDGYTF. As DNA, the CDR3 is TGCGCCAGCAGCTCCAGGGACAGGGGAGATGGCTACACCTTC.

V is TRBV7-2 and J is TRBJ2-3; the match to TRBD2 covers 14 bases. The germline CDR1 and CDR2 sequences are SGHTA and FQGNSA. The CDR3 extends over 17 amino acids. The ends lost 1 base at V and 14 bases at J; junction bases unmatched: 14. The CDR3 is CASSLGTSGRRGHGLYF. CDR3 nucleotide sequence: TGTGCCAGCAGCTTAGGGACTAGCGGGAGGAGGGGGCACGGCTTGTATTTT.

J is TRBJ2-3 and V is TRBV19; possible D gene TRBD2, 6 bases. The CDR3 loop spans 14 amino acids. Trimming took 3 bases from V and 5 from J, leaving 12 bases between them. In germline, CDR1 is LNHDA, CDR2 SQIVND (reference sequence). CDR3 loop: CASSIGGSRDTQYF. CDR3 nucleotide sequence: TGTGCCAGTAGTATCGGGGGATCACGAGATACGCAGTATTTT. The variable domain in full, with the rest retrieved from reference TRBV19 and TRBJ2-3, is DGGITQSPKYLFRKEGQNVTLSCEQNLNHDAMYWYRQDPGQGLRLIYYSQIVNDFQKGDIAEGYSVSREKKESFPLTVTSAQKNPTAFYLCASSIGGSRDTQYFGPGTRLTVL.